The sequence of this TCR beta chain was determined in a study of T cell repertoires in cytomegalovirus infection. This clonotype came up a few times. CDR1 and CDR2 (germline): MNHNY, SVGAGI (reference sequence). This CDR3 region has 15 residues. Trimming at V came to 6 bases and at J to 7 bases, leaving 7 bases not matched to a gene. TCRdb re-called the reads through MiXCR, storing one row per CDR3 protein. The profile covers some 450,000 distinct CDR3 sequences, with 30% to 40% appearing a single time and approximately 13% taken by the ten largest. The rearrangement uses TRBV6-6 and TRBJ2-1; 12 positions agree with TRBD2. Specimen: PBMCs. This clonotype originated in a human donor in good health (CMV status not recorded). Some clones in this sample may be carry-over from other donors' samples. CDR3 coding DNA: TGTGCCAGCAGAGCCACTAGCGGGGGGCATAATGAGCAGTTCTTC. Protein: CASRATSGGHNEQFF.